This T cell receptor beta chain was sequenced during a study of T cells after yellow fever vaccination. Findings and limits, study-wide: From the bulk population, abundant clonotypes could contaminate and appear within FACS-sorted repertoires. Some clonotypes were seen in both the CD4 and the CD8 compartments. These made up a small share and likely arose from convergent recombination. Post-booster reappearance was seen for most primary-vaccination clones (96% CD4, roughly 91% CD8).

Notes on this clonotype: Its cognate antigen is unknown.

The ends were cut back, 0 bases at V and 6 bases at J, with 11 bases in the middle. Germline V gene data show CDR1 as SGHRS and CDR2 as YFSETQ. This CDR3 has 14 amino acids. Generation of TCR cDNA used 5'RACE template switching (which added a universal primer site and UMIs). TCRdb re-derived calls from the 5' RACE reads in MiXCR, one entry per CDR3 protein. The sample lists more than 450,000 distinct CDR3 sequences, roughly a fifth seen once, with around 17% in the top ten. This sequence was found in a man younger than 30 who received the YFV17D yellow fever vaccine. The V call is TRBV5-1, the J call TRBJ2-3, with D perhaps matching TRBD1 (5 bases). The specimen comprised PBMCs, sampled 21 days after the first yellow fever vaccination. The CDR3 coding sequence is TGCGCCAGCAGCTTGGAAAGCCAGGGCGATACGCAGTATTTT. Encoded protein: CASSLESQGDTQYF.